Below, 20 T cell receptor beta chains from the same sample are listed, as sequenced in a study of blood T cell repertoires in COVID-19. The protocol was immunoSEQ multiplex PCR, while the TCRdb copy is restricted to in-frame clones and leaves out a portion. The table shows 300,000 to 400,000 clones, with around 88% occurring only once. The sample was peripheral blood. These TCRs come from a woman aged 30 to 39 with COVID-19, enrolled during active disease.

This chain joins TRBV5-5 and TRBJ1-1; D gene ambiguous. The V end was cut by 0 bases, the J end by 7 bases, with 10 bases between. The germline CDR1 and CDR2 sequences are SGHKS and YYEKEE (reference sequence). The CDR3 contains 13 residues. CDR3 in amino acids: CASSLAGSLEAFF. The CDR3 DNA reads TGTGCCAGCAGCTTGGCAGGTTCGCTTGAAGCTTTCTTT.

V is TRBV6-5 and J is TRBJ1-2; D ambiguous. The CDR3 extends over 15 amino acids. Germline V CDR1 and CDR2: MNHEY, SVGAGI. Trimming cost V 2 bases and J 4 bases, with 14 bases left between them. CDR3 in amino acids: CASSYDRDFTYGYTF. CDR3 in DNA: TGTGCCAGCAGTTACGATAGAGATTTTACCTATGGCTACACCTTC.

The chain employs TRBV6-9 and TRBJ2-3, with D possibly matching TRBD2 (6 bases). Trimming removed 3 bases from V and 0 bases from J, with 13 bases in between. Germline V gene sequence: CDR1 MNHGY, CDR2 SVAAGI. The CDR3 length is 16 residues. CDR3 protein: CASSYVGGASTDTQYF. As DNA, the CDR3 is TGTGCCAGCAGTTACGTCGGCGGGGCTAGCACAGATACGCAGTATTTT.

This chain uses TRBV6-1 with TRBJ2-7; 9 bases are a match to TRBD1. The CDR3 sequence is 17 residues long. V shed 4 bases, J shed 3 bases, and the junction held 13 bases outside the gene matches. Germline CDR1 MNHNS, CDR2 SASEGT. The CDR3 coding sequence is TGTGCCAGCAGTGTGGGGAACGTTCGGGACAGGGTCTACGAGCAGTACTTC. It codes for CASSVGNVRDRVYEQYF.

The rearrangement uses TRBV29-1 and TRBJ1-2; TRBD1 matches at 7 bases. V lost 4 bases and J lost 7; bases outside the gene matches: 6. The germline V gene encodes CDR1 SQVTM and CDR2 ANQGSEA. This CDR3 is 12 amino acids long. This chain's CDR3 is CSVARAGGGYTF. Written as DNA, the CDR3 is TGCAGCGTTGCCAGGGCAGGGGGTGGCTACACCTTC.

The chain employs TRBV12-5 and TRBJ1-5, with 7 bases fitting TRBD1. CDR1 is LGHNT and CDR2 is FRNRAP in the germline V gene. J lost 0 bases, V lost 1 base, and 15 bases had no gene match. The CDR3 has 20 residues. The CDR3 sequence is CASGLAPLGDSRHSNQPQHF. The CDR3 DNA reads TGTGCTAGTGGTTTGGCCCCTCTTGGGGACAGCAGACATAGCAATCAGCCCCAGCATTTT.

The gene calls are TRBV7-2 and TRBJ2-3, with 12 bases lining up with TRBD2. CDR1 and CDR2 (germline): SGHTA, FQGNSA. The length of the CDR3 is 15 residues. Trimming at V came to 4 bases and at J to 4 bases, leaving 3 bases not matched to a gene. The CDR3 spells CASSWTSGVSDTQYF. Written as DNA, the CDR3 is TGTGCCAGCAGCTGGACTAGCGGGGTATCAGATACGCAGTATTTT.

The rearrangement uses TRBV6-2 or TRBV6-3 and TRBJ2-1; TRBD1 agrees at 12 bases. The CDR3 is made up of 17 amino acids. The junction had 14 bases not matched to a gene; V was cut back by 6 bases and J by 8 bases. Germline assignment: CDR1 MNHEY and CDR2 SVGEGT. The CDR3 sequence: CASSLGRLRDRGHEQFF. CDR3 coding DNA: TGTGCCAGCAGCCTTGGAAGACTCCGGGACAGGGGGCATGAGCAGTTCTTC.

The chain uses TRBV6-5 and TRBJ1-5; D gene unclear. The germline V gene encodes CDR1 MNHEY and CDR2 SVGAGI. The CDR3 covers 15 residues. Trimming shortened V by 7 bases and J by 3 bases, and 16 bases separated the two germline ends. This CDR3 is CASTLTGSINQPQHF. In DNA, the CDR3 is TGTGCCAGCACCCTAACGGGGAGTATCAATCAGCCCCAGCATTTT.

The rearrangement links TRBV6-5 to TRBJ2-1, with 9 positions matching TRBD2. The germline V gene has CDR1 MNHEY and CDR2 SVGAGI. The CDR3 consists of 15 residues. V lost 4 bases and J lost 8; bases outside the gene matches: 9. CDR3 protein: CASSFGAGGGDEQFF. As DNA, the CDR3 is TGTGCCAGCAGTTTCGGAGCGGGGGGCGGGGATGAGCAGTTCTTC.

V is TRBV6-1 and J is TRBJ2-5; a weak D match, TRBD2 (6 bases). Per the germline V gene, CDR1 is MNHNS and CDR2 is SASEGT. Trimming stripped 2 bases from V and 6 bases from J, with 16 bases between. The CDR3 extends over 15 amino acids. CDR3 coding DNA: TGTGCCAGCAGTGAAACTCAGGGACGGGGGAAGACCCAGTACTTC. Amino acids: CASSETQGRGKTQYF.

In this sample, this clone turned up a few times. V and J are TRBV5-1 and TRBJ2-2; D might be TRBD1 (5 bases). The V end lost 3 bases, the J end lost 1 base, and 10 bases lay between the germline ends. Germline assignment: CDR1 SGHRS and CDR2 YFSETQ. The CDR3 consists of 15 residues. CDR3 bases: TGCGCCAGCAGCTCACATACAGGGAACACCGGGGAGCTGTTTTTT. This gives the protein CASSSHTGNTGELFF.

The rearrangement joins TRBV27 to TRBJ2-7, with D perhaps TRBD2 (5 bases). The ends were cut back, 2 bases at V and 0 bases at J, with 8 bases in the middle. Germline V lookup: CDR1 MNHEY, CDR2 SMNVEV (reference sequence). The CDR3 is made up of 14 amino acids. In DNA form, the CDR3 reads TGTGCCAGCAGTTTACCGGGAAGCTCCTACGAGCAGTACTTC. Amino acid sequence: CASSLPGSSYEQYF.

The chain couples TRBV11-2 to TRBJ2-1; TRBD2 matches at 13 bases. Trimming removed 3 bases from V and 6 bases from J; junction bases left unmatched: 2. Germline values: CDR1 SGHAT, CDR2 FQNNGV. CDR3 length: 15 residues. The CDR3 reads CASSFTSGGGNEQFF. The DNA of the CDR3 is TGTGCCAGCAGCTTTACTAGCGGGGGGGGCAATGAGCAGTTCTTC.

CDR3 sequence (DNA): TGTGCCAGCACCTACCGTGGGTCCTTAGGGGGTGAAGCTTTCTTT. It yields the protein CASTYRGSLGGEAFF. J is TRBJ1-1 and V is TRBV5-5; possible D gene TRBD1, 6 bases. The germline V gene has CDR1 SGHKS and CDR2 YYEKEE (reference sequence). This CDR3 comprises 15 residues. V lost 6 bases and J lost 7, with 22 bases in between. Supplemented by reference TRBV5-5 and TRBJ1-1, the full variable domain reads DAGVTQSPTHLIKTRGQQVTLRCSPISGHKSVSWYQQVLGQGPQFIFQYYEKEERGRGNFPDRFSARQFPNYSSELNVNALLLGDSALYLCASTYRGSLGGEAFFGQGTRLTVV.

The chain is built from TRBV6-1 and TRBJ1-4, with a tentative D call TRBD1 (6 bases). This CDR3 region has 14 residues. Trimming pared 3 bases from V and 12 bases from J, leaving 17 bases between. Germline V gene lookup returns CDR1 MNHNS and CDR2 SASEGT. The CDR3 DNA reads TGTGCCAGCAGTGATTCTGGGCCTAAGGGGGAACTGTTTTTT. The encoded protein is CASSDSGPKGELFF.

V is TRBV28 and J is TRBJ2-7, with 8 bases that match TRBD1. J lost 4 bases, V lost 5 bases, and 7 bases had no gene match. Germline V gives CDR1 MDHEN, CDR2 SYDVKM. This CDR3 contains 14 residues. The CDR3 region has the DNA TGTGCCAGCAGTCCAGGGGGCGGGCCTTACGAGCAGTACGTC. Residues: CASSPGGGPYEQYV.

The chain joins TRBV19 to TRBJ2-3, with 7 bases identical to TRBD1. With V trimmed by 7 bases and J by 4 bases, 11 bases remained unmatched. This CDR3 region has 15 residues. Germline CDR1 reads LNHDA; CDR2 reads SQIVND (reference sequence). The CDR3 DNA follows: TGTGCCAGTAATAACAGGGGTCTTGGATCAGATACGCAGTATTTT. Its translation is CASNNRGLGSDTQYF.

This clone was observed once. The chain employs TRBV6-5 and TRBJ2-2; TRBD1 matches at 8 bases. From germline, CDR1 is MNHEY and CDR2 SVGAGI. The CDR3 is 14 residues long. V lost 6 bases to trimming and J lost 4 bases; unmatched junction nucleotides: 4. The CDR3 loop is CASRPGGATGELFF. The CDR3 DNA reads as TGTGCCAGCAGACCAGGGGGCGCCACCGGGGAGCTGTTTTTT.

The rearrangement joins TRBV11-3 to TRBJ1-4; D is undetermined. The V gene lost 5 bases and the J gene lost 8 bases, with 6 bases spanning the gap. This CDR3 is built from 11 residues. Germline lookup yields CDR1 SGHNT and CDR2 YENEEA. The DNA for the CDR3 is TGTGCCAGCAGCAGCGGGGAAAAACTGTTTTTT. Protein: CASSSGEKLFF.